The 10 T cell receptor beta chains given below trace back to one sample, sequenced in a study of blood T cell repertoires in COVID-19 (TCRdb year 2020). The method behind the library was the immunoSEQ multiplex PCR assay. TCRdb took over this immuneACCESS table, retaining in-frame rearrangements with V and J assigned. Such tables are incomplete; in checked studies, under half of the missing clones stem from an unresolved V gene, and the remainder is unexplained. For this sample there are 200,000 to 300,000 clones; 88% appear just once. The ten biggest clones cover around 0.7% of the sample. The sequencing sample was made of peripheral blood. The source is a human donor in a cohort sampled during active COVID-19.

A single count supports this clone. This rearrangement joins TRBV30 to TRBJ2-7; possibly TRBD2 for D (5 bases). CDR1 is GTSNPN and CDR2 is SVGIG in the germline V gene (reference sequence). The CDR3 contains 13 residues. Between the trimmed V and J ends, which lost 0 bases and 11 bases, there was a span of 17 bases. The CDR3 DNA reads TGTGCCTGGAGTGTTAGTGTCGAGGGTGTGGAGTACTTC. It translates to CAWSVSVEGVEYF. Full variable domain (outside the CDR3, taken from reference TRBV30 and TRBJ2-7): SQTIHQWPATLVQPVGSPLSLECTVEGTSNPNLYWYRQAAGRGLQLLFYSVGIGQISSEVPQNLSASRPQDRQFILSSKKLLLSDSGFYLCAWSVSVEGVEYFGPGTRLTVT.

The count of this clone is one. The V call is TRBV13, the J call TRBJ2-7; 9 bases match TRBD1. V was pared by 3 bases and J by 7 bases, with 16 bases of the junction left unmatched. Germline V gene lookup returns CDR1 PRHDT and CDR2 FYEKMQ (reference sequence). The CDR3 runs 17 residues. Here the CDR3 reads CASSFQPTGTGSGEQYF. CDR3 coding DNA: TGTGCCAGCAGCTTCCAACCTACAGGGACAGGGTCGGGTGAGCAGTACTTC. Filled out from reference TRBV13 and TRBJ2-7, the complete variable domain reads AAGVIQSPRHLIKEKRETATLKCYPIPRHDTVYWYQQGPGQDPQFLISFYEKMQSDKGSIPDRFSAQQFSDYHSELNMSSLELGDSALYFCASSFQPTGTGSGEQYFGPGTRLTVT.

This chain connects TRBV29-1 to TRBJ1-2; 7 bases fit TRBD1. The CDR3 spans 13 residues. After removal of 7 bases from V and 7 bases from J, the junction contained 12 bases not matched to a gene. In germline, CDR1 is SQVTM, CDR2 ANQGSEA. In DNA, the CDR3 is TGCAGCGCCGAACCAGGGGGGCTAAGTGGCTACACCTTC. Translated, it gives CSAEPGGLSGYTF. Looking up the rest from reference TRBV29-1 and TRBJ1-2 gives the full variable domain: SAVISQKPSRDICQRGTSLTIQCQVDSQVTMMFWYRQQPGQSLTLIATANQGSEATYESGFVIDKFPISRPNLTFSTLTVSNMSPEDSSIYLCSAEPGGLSGYTFGSGTRLTVV.

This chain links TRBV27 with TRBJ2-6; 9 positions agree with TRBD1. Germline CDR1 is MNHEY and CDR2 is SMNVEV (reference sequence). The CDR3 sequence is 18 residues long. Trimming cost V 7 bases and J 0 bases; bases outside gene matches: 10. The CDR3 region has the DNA TGTGCCAGCAACACGACAGGGGGGAAATTCTCTGGGGCCAACGTCCTGACTTTC. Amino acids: CASNTTGGKFSGANVLTF.

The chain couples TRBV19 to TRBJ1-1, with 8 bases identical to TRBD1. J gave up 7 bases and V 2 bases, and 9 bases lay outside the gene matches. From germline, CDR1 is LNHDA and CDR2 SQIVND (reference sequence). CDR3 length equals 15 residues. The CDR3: CASSIHDRGTGEAFF. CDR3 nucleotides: TGTGCCAGTAGTATACACGACAGGGGCACGGGTGAAGCTTTCTTT.

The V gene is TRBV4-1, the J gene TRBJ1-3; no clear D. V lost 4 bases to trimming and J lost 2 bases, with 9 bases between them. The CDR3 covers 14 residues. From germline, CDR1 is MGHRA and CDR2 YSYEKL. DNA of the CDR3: TGCGCCAGCAGCCCGAGCCCGGCTGGAAACACCATATATTTT. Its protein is CASSPSPAGNTIYF.

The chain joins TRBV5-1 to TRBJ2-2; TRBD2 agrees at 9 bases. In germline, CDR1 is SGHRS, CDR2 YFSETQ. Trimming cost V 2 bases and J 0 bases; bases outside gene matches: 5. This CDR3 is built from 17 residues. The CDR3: CASSFHERGANTGELFF. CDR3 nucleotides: TGCGCCAGCAGCTTTCATGAGCGGGGGGCGAACACCGGGGAGCTGTTTTTT.

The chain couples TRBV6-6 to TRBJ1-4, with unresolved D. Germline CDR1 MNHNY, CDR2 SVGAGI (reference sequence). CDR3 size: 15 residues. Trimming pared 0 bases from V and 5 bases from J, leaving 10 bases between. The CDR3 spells CASSYSGRRNEKLFF. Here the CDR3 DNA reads TGTGCCAGCAGTTACTCAGGCAGGAGGAATGAAAAACTGTTTTTT.

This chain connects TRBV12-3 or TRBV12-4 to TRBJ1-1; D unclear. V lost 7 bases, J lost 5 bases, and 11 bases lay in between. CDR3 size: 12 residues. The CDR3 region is CASTSFGTEAFF. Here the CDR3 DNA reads TGTGCCAGCACCTCCTTCGGGACTGAAGCTTTCTTT.

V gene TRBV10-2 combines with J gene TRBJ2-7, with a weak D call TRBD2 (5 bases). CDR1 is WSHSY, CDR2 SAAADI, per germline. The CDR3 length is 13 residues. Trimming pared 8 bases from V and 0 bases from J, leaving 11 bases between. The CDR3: CASFGESSYEQYF. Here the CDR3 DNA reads TGCGCCAGCTTCGGGGAAAGCTCCTACGAGCAGTACTTC.